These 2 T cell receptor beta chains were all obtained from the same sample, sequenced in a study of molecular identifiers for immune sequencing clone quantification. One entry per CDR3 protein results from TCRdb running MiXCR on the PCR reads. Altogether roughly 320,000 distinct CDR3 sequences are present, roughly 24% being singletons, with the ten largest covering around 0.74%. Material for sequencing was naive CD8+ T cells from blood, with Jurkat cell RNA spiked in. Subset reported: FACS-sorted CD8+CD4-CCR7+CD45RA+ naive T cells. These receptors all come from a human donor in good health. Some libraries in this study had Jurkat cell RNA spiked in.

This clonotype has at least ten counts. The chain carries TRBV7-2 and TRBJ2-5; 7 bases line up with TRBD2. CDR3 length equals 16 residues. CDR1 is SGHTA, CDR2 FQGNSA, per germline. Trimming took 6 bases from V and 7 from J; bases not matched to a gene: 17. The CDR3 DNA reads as TGTGCCAGCAGTCCCCCTAGCGGACCCGAAATGTGGACCCAGTACTTC. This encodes CASSPPSGPEMWTQYF.

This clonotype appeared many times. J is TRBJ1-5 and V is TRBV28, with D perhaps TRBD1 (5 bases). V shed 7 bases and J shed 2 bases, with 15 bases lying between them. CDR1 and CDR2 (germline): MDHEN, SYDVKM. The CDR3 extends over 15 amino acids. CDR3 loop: CASNPERRGNQPQHF. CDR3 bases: TGTGCCAGCAACCCAGAGCGCAGGGGCAATCAGCCCCAGCATTTT.